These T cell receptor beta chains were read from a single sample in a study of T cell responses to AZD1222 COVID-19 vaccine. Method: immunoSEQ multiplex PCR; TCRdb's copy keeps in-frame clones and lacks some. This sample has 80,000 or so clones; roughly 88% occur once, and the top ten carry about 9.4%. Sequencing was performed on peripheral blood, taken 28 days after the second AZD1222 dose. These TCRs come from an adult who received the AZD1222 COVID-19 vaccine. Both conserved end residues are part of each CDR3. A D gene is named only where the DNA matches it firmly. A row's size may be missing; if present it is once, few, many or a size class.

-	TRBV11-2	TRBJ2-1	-	TGTGCCAGCAAGGCGGGGCTCTACAATGAGCAGTTCTTC	CASKAGLYNEQFF
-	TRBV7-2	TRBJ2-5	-	TGTGCCAGCAGCTTAGGGGGGGCCGGGAAACAAGAGACCCAGTACTTC	CASSLGGAGKQETQYF
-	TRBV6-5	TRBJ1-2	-	TGTGCCAGCAGTTACGGGGCTTCTAACTATGGCTACACCTTC	CASSYGASNYGYTF
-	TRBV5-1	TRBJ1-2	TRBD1	TGCGCCAGCAGCCTAGATATCCGGACCCGGGACAGGGGCTATGGCTACACCTTC	CASSLDIRTRDRGYGYTF
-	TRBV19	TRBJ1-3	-	TGTGCCAGTAGTATACACAGGAGTACTGGAAACACCATATATTTT	CASSIHRSTGNTIYF
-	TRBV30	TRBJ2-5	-	TGTGCCTGGAGTTCTATGGGGGCTGCATTGGAGACCCAGTACTTC	CAWSSMGAALETQYF
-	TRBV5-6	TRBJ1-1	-	TGTGCCAGCAGCTTGGTTGTGAGGGGTGGGGACACTGAAGCTTTCTTT	CASSLVVRGGDTEAFF
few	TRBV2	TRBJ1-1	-	TGTGCCAGCACAATCGCCGCTGAAGCTTTCTTT	CASTIAAEAFF
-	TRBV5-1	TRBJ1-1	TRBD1	TGCGCCAGCAGCTCAGGACAGGGATTGAATGGTGAAGCTTTCTTT	CASSSGQGLNGEAFF
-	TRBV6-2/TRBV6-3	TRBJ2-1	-	TGTGCCAGCAGTTACGTCGACGGACTATACAATGAGCAGTTCTTC	CASSYVDGLYNEQFF
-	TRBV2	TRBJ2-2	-	TGTGCCAGCAGTTACAGGGTTCCGAACACCGGGGAGCTGTTTTTT	CASSYRVPNTGELFF
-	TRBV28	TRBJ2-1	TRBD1	TGTGCCAGCAGCTCCGTACAGGGGTGGAATAACAATGAGCAGTTCTTC	CASSSVQGWNNNEQFF
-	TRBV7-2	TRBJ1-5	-	TGTGCCAGCAGCTTAGAGGCGGGTTATCAGCCCCAGCATTTT	CASSLEAGYQPQHF
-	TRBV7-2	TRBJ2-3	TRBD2	TGTGCCAGCAGCACGGGGGGACGCACAGATACGCAGTATTTT	CASSTGGRTDTQYF
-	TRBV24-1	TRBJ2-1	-	TGTGCCACCAGTGATTTGCGGACAGTCGGATCCAATGAGCAGTTCTTC	CATSDLRTVGSNEQFF
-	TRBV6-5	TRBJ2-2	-	TGTGCCAGCCGTCAGAGGCACTTAGAGACCGGGGAGCTGTTTTTT	CASRQRHLETGELFF
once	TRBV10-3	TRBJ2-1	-	TGTGCCATCAGTGGGGAGGGGGGCCACTACATTTACAATGAGCAGTTCTTC	CAISGEGGHYIYNEQFF
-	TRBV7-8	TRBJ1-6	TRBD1	TGTGCCAGCAGAATTACGACAGGGGGGAAACCTCCGGCACCCCTCCACTTT	CASRITTGGKPPAPLHF
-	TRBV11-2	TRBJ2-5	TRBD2	TGTGCCAGCAGCTTAGTAGCGGGCAAACAAGAGACCCAGTACTTC	CASSLVAGKQETQYF
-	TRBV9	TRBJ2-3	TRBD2	TGTGCCAGCAGCGTACGCGGGGGGGCCCCAGATACGCAGTATTTT	CASSVRGGAPDTQYF
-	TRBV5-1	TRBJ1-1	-	TGCGCCAGCAGCTCCGGAAGTAGGGCCGGGTACACTGAAGCTTTCTTT	CASSSGSRAGYTEAFF
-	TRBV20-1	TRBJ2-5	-	TGCAGTCCCCGAATAGGGCAGACCCAGTACTTC	CSPRIGQTQYF
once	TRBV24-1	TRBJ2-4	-	TGTGCCACCAGTGATTCGCGGGACAGACCGATAATTCAGTACTTC	CATSDSRDRPIIQYF
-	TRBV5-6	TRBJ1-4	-	TGTGCCAGCAGTCTCTCGGGCCGTCTTAATGAAAAACTGTTTTTT	CASSLSGRLNEKLFF